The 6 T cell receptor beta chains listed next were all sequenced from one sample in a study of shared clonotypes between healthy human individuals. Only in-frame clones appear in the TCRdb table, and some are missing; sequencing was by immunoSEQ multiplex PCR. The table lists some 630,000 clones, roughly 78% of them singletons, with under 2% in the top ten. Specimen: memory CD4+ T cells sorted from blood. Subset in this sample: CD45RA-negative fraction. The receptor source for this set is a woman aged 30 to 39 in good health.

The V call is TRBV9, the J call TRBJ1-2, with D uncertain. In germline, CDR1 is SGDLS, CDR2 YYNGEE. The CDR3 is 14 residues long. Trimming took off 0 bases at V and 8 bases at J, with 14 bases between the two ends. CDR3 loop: CASSVDMAQEGYTF. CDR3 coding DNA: TGTGCCAGCAGCGTAGACATGGCCCAGGAGGGCTACACCTTC.

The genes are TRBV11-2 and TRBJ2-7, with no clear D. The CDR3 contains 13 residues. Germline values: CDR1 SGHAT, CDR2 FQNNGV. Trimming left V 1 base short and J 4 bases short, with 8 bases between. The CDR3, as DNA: TGTGCCAGCAGCTTAGTCTCGGCTTACGAGCAGTACTTC. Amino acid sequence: CASSLVSAYEQYF.

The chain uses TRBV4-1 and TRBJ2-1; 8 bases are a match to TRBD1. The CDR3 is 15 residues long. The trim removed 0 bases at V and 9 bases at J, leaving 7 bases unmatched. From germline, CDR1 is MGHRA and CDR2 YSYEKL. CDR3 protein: CASSQDDAGGVEQFF. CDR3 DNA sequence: TGCGCCAGCAGCCAAGATGACGCAGGGGGCGTTGAGCAGTTCTTC.

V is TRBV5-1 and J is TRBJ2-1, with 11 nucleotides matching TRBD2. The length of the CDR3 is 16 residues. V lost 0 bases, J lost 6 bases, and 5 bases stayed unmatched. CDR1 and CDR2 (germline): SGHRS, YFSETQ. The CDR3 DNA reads TGCGCCAGCAGCTTGGCCCCCGGGACTAGCGGCAATGAGCAGTTCTTC. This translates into CASSLAPGTSGNEQFF.

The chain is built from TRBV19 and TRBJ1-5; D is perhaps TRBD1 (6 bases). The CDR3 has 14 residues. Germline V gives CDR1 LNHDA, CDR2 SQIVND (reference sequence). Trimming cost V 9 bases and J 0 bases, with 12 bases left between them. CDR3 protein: CASRGSNSNQPQHF. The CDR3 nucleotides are TGTGCCAGCAGGGGCAGCAATAGCAATCAGCCCCAGCATTTT.

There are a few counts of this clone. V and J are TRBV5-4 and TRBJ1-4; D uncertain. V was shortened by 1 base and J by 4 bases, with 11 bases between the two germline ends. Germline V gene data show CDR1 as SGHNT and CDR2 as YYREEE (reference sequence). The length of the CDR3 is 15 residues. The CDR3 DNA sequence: TGTGCCAGCAGCTTGTCGAGGAGCGGTAATGAAAAACTGTTTTTT. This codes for CASSLSRSGNEKLFF.